These T cell receptor beta chains were read from a single sample in a study of yellow fever vaccine responses in identical twins. TCRdb re-derived calls from the RT-PCR reads in MiXCR, one entry per CDR3 protein. The sample has around 800 distinct CDR3 sequences; around 86% are singletons. The sequences come from T cells from blood (PBMCs), unsorted or a sorted subset (not recorded which), collected before or after yellow fever vaccination (not recorded which). These receptors were collected from a female donor who received the yellow fever vaccine. Both conserved end residues are part of each CDR3. Fields, in order: V gene, J gene, D gene, clone size, CDR3 protein, CDR3 DNA. A D gene is named only where the DNA matches it firmly. For some rows the clone size is stated as once, few or many, or as a class when expanded; others skip it.

TRBV11-3,TRBJ2-1,NA,NA,CASSPRSGRGNEQFF,TGTGCCAGCAGCCCCCGGAGTGGGAGGGGGAATGAGCAGTTCTTC
TRBV18,TRBJ2-1,NA,NA,CASSPPNREDEQFF,TGTGCCAGCTCACCACCGAATAGGGAGGATGAGCAGTTCTTC
TRBV10-1,TRBJ1-6,TRBD1,few,CASSTQGRSYNSPLHF,TGCGCCAGCAGCACACAGGGGAGGTCCTATAATTCACCCCTCCACTTT
TRBV5-1,TRBJ2-7,NA,NA,CASSLPSYEQYF,TGCGCCAGCAGCCTCCCTTCCTACGAGCAGTACTTC
TRBV4-3,TRBJ1-3,TRBD1,hyperexpanded,CASSQDRVPGNTIYF,TGCGCCAGCAGCCAGGACAGGGTGCCTGGAAACACCATATATTTT
TRBV20-1,TRBJ2-1,TRBD2,NA,CSARDLSGSSNEQFF,TGCAGTGCTAGAGATCTTAGCGGGAGTTCCAATGAGCAGTTCTTC
TRBV4-1,TRBJ2-7,TRBD1,NA,CASSHGPTGATYEQYF,TGCGCCAGCAGCCATGGTCCGACAGGGGCCACCTACGAGCAGTACTTC
TRBV11-1,TRBJ2-1,NA,NA,CASSLAGNNEQFF,TGTGCCAGCAGCTTAGCAGGGAACAATGAGCAGTTCTTC
TRBV24-1,TRBJ2-1,TRBD1,NA,CATRGQGDPYNEQFF,TGTGCCACGAGGGGACAGGGGGATCCCTACAATGAGCAGTTCTTC
TRBV4-3,TRBJ1-2,NA,NA,CASSQVALYGYTF,TGCGCCAGCAGCCAAGTGGCCTTGTATGGCTACACCTTC
TRBV7-2,TRBJ2-3,NA,NA,CASSLGRGTDTQYF,TGTGCCAGCAGCTTAGGGCGGGGTACAGATACGCAGTATTTT
TRBV7-3,TRBJ2-1,TRBD2,NA,CASSFTSGGYNEQFF,TGTGCCAGCAGCTTCACTAGCGGAGGATACAATGAGCAGTTCTTC
TRBV12-3/TRBV12-4,TRBJ1-1,TRBD1,NA,CASTGQGPLTEAFF,TGTGCCAGCACCGGACAGGGGCCGCTCACTGAAGCTTTCTTT
TRBV4-1,TRBJ1-2,NA,NA,CASSQDPLLDYGYTF,TGCGCCAGCAGCCAAGATCCCCTCCTCGACTATGGCTACACCTTC
TRBV18,TRBJ2-3,NA,NA,CASSPQNSRDTQYF,TGTGCCAGCTCACCCCAAAACAGCCGAGATACGCAGTATTTT
TRBV24-1,TRBJ2-3,NA,NA,CATSDTGGADTQYF,TGTGCCACCAGTGATACGGGTGGGGCAGATACGCAGTATTTT
TRBV13,TRBJ2-5,TRBD1,NA,CASIDRVRLETQYF,TGTGCCAGCATAGACAGGGTCCGGTTAGAGACCCAGTACTTC
TRBV10-1,TRBJ1-2,NA,NA,CASSEAGNYGYTF,TGCGCCAGCAGTGAGGCGGGGAACTATGGCTACACCTTC
TRBV4-1,TRBJ1-1,NA,NA,CASSHDHTEAFF,TGCGCCAGCAGCCACGACCACACTGAAGCTTTCTTT
TRBV15,TRBJ2-1,NA,NA,CATSRDGYNEQFF,TGTGCCACCAGCAGGGATGGATACAATGAGCAGTTCTTC
TRBV5-5,TRBJ2-3,NA,NA,CASSLRDHTQYF,TGTGCCAGCAGCCTCAGGGATCATACGCAGTATTTT
TRBV10-1,TRBJ1-5,NA,NA,CASRRPTGKGSNQPQHF,TGCGCCAGCAGACGCCCCACAGGGAAAGGTAGCAATCAGCCCCAGCATTTT
TRBV6-1,TRBJ2-3,TRBD2,NA,CASSPGLVADTQYF,TGTGCCAGCAGCCCGGGACTAGTAGCAGATACGCAGTATTTT
TRBV11-1,TRBJ2-1,NA,NA,CASSLAGGHNEQFF,TGTGCCAGCAGCTTAGCGGGGGGACACAATGAGCAGTTCTTC
TRBV7-6,TRBJ2-1,NA,few,CASSSQGLDEQFF,TGTGCCAGCAGCTCACAGGGTTTGGATGAGCAGTTCTTC
TRBV11-3,TRBJ2-3,NA,NA,CASSGGDTQYF,TGTGCCAGCAGTGGAGGAGATACGCAGTATTTT
TRBV9,TRBJ1-2,NA,NA,CASSGWDNYGYTF,TGTGCCAGCAGCGGTTGGGACAACTATGGCTACACCTTC
TRBV11-1,TRBJ2-3,NA,NA,CASSGVRADTQYF,TGTGCCAGCAGCGGGGTTCGAGCAGATACGCAGTATTTT
TRBV4-1,TRBJ1-2,NA,few,CASSQSPGGGYTF,TGCGCCAGCAGCCAGTCGCCCGGGGGCGGCTACACCTTC
TRBV7-6,TRBJ1-5,NA,NA,CASSFSGDQPQHF,TGTGCCAGCAGCTTTTCTGGCGATCAGCCCCAGCATTTT
TRBV4-3,TRBJ2-4,NA,NA,CASSPTDTPKNIQYF,TGCGCCAGCAGCCCTACTGACACGCCAAAAAACATTCAGTACTTC
TRBV5-4,TRBJ2-6,NA,NA,CASSLGMSGANVLTF,TGTGCCAGCAGCTTGGGAATGTCTGGGGCCAACGTCCTGACTTTC
TRBV18,TRBJ2-3,NA,NA,CASSPQAPSTQYF,TGTGCCAGCTCACCCCAAGCCCCAAGTACGCAGTATTTT
TRBV20-1,TRBJ2-7,TRBD2,NA,CSARLAGDEQYF,TGCAGTGCTAGACTAGCGGGAGACGAGCAGTACTTC
TRBV7-3,TRBJ2-1,TRBD2,NA,CASSLTSGKSDEQFF,TGTGCCAGCAGCTTAACCAGCGGGAAGTCTGATGAGCAGTTCTTC
TRBV30,TRBJ2-7,TRBD1,NA,CAWERDRGNYEQYF,TGTGCCTGGGAACGGGACAGGGGTAACTACGAGCAGTACTTC
TRBV15,TRBJ2-5,NA,NA,CATSSPGSYQETQYF,TGTGCCACCAGCAGCCCGGGAAGCTACCAAGAGACCCAGTACTTC
TRBV6-1,TRBJ2-3,TRBD2,NA,CASTTTRVLAGRDTQYF,TGTGCCAGCACCACCACTCGTGTGCTAGCGGGAAGAGATACGCAGTATTTT
TRBV6-5,TRBJ1-2,TRBD1,NA,CASSYSTTGDGYTF,TGTGCCAGCAGTTACTCGACGACAGGGGATGGCTACACCTTC
TRBV6-1,TRBJ1-1,NA,NA,CASSHPLEDSSTEAFF,TGTGCCAGCAGCCATCCGTTGGAGGATTCCTCCACTGAAGCTTTCTTT
TRBV6-1,TRBJ1-1,TRBD1,hyperexpanded,CASSPDRAEAFF,TGTGCCAGCAGTCCCGACAGGGCTGAAGCTTTCTTT
TRBV13,TRBJ2-5,NA,NA,CASSPIGRIQETQYF,TGTGCCAGCAGCCCCATTGGCCGAATACAAGAGACCCAGTACTTC
TRBV4-3,TRBJ2-1,NA,NA,CASSQLDNEQFF,TGCGCCAGCAGCCAACTGGACAATGAGCAGTTCTTC
TRBV7-2,TRBJ2-3,NA,NA,CASSVPGRPDTQYF,TGTGCCAGCAGCGTGCCGGGCCGCCCAGATACGCAGTATTTT
TRBV4-1,TRBJ1-1,TRBD1,NA,CASSQDSGGTEAFF,TGCGCCAGCAGCCAAGACTCAGGGGGCACTGAAGCTTTCTTT
TRBV11-1,TRBJ2-3,TRBD2,NA,CASSWTSGLAGPGTDTQYF,TGTGCCAGCAGCTGGACCTCGGGACTAGCGGGGCCAGGCACAGATACGCAGTATTTT
TRBV11-1,TRBJ2-7,TRBD2,NA,CASRKTSGNYEQYF,TGTGCCAGCAGGAAGACTAGCGGGAACTACGAGCAGTACTTC
TRBV11-1,TRBJ1-5,NA,few,CASSLWGAVDQPQHF,TGTGCCAGCAGTCTGTGGGGGGCCGTCGATCAGCCCCAGCATTTT
TRBV20-1,TRBJ2-1,TRBD2,NA,CSARDLRLAGGRPYNEQFF,TGCAGTGCTAGAGATCTCAGACTAGCGGGGGGGCGCCCCTACAATGAGCAGTTCTTC
TRBV20-1,TRBJ2-1,NA,NA,CSASPVTAGNEQFF,TGCAGTGCTAGCCCTGTGACAGCGGGCAATGAGCAGTTCTTC
TRBV3-1,TRBJ2-1,TRBD1,NA,CASSWGTGYNEQFF,TGTGCCAGCAGCTGGGGGACAGGATACAATGAGCAGTTCTTC
TRBV6-5,TRBJ2-1,NA,few,CASSYSNSPNEQFF,TGTGCCAGCAGTTACTCGAACAGTCCCAATGAGCAGTTCTTC
TRBV3-1,TRBJ2-7,TRBD1,NA,CASSQPRDRVYEQYF,TGTGCCAGCAGCCAACCCCGGGACAGGGTCTACGAGCAGTACTTC
TRBV6-5,TRBJ1-1,TRBD1,NA,CASSYSGPGGTEAFF,TGTGCCAGCAGTTACTCGGGCCCAGGGGGCACTGAAGCTTTCTTT
TRBV6-5,TRBJ1-2,TRBD1,few,CASSYNRGGGYGYTF,TGTGCCAGCAGTTACAACAGGGGCGGTGGCTATGGCTACACCTTC
TRBV19,TRBJ2-3,NA,NA,CASSTPPATDTQYF,TGTGCCAGTAGTACCCCACCAGCGACAGATACGCAGTATTTT
TRBV7-3,TRBJ2-1,NA,few,CASSLRADNEQFF,TGTGCCAGCAGCTTAAGGGCTGACAATGAGCAGTTCTTC